The 16 T cell receptor beta chains reported below all come from one sample, sequenced in a study of blood T cells in healthy people across ages. A second about 7 to 11 cycle PCR used barcoded and J-beta primers. Each CDR3 protein is one row after TCRdb ran MiXCR on the 5' RACE reads. The data contain about a million distinct CDR3 sequences, roughly 47% of them seen just once; the ten biggest clones take up over 20%. The sequencing sample was made of blood. The receptors here all came from a woman aged 55-70 years in good health.

This clonotype was recorded a few times. This chain's CDR3 is CSAKQDLTYEQYF. CDR3 nucleotide sequence: TGCAGTGCCAAACAGGATCTCACCTACGAGCAGTACTTC. The rearrangement uses TRBV20-1 and TRBJ2-7, with a possible D match to TRBD1 (5 bases). This CDR3 spans 13 amino acids. Trimming removed 6 bases from V and 2 bases from J, with 14 bases in between. Germline loops: CDR1 DFQATT, CDR2 SNEGSKA (reference sequence).

The V and J genes are TRBV4-2 and TRBJ2-4; 12 nucleotides agree with TRBD2. Germline V CDR1 and CDR2: LGHNA, YNFKEQ. CDR3 length: 19 residues. J was trimmed by 13 bases and V by 0 bases; bases with no gene match: 19. The CDR3: CASSQDPPTSGRSGYVQYF. DNA for the CDR3: TGTGCCAGCAGCCAAGATCCCCCAACTAGCGGGAGGTCGGGCTACGTGCAGTACTTC.

The chain is built from TRBV5-5 and TRBJ2-1, with D possibly matching TRBD2 (5 bases). Germline V lookup: CDR1 SGHKS, CDR2 YYEKEE (reference sequence). V was clipped by 5 bases and J by 3 bases, with 12 bases between them. CDR3 length: 14 residues. CDR3 nucleotide sequence: TGTGCCAGCAGTTCCCCGGGGTTCTACAATGAGCAGTTCTTC. It translates to CASSSPGFYNEQFF.

The rearrangement links TRBV20-1 to TRBJ2-7, with 8 bases matching TRBD2. The V gene's germline CDR1 is DFQATT and CDR2 SNEGSKA (reference sequence). J lost 5 bases, V lost 3 bases, and 9 bases had no gene match. The CDR3 is 14 amino acids. CDR3 in amino acids: CSASSSGFSDEQYF. CDR3 in DNA: TGCAGTGCTAGTTCTAGCGGGTTCTCGGACGAGCAGTACTTC.

The table lists this clonotype with many counts. This chain joins TRBV29-1 and TRBJ2-7; weak D call: TRBD1 (6 bases). CDR3 length: 12 amino acids. The V and J ends lost 6 bases and 2 bases respectively, with 11 bases between them. CDR1 SQVTM and CDR2 ANQGSEA come from the germline V gene. CDR3: CSVADSPYEQYF. The CDR3 nucleotides are TGCAGCGTCGCGGACAGCCCCTACGAGCAGTACTTC.

J is TRBJ2-6 and V is TRBV6-1; D unresolved. Trimming pared 8 bases from V and 0 bases from J, leaving 8 bases between. Germline CDR1 and CDR2: MNHNS and SASEGT. This CDR3 spans 14 amino acids. The CDR3 DNA reads as TGTGCCAGCCGCACCGACTCTGGGGCCAACGTCCTGACTTTC. Protein sequence: CASRTDSGANVLTF.

This clonotype was counted between two and nine times. The chain employs TRBV5-1 and TRBJ2-7; 8 nucleotides agree with TRBD2. Germline CDR1 reads SGHRS; CDR2 reads YFSETQ. This CDR3 contains 16 residues. V shed 2 bases, J shed 2 bases, and the junction held 9 bases outside the gene matches. The CDR3 loop reads CASSFDPGLETYEQYF. CDR3 nucleotides: TGCGCCAGCAGCTTCGACCCGGGACTAGAGACCTACGAGCAGTACTTC.

As concerns this clonotype: Mismatch with germline at one junction end may stem from a read error. This sequence joins TRBV2 and TRBJ2-5; D might be TRBD1 (6 bases). Germline V gene lookup returns CDR1 SNHLY and CDR2 FYNNEI. CDR3 length equals 12 residues. This CDR3 reads CASKGGTETRYF. In nucleotides, the CDR3 is TGTGCCAGCAAAGGGGGAACAGAGACCCGGTACTTC.

Points on this clonotype: One end of the junction does not line up with germline, which may come from a read error. The chain joins TRBV29-1 to TRBJ2-1, with D possibly matching TRBD2 (5 bases). The CDR3 contains 15 residues. Germline CDR1 and CDR2: SQVTM and ANQGSEA. In nucleotides, the CDR3 is TGCAGCGTTGAAAATCTAGGCGGAGGATACAATGGGCAGTTCTTC. Translated, it gives CSVENLGGGYNGQFF.

The J gene is TRBJ2-3, the V gene TRBV6-5; 11 bases align to TRBD2. The CDR3 is made up of 15 amino acids. Germline V gene sequence: CDR1 MNHEY, CDR2 SVGAGI. With 5 bases clipped from V and 6 bases from J, the junction kept 7 bases outside the gene matches. CDR3 DNA: TGTGCCAGCAGTCGGACTAGCGGGTGGACCGATACGCAGTATTTT. As protein: CASSRTSGWTDTQYF.

The J gene is TRBJ1-2, the V gene TRBV28; no definite D call. CDR3 length equals 13 residues. Trimming took 6 bases from V and 4 from J, leaving 12 bases between them. CDR1 is MDHEN, CDR2 SYDVKM, per germline. DNA for the CDR3: TGTGCCAGCAGCCCCGGTTCCGGCTATGGCTACACCTTC. As protein: CASSPGSGYGYTF.

The table lists this clonotype with a count of one. V gene TRBV27 combines with J gene TRBJ2-7; D unresolved. The J call is uncertain, as TRBJ2-5 better fits the DNA end. Germline CDR1 and CDR2: MNHEY and SMNVEV (reference sequence). The CDR3 has 13 amino acids. The CDR3 spells CASGLAQRETQYF. CDR3 coding DNA: TGTGCCAGCGGGCTTGCACAACGCGAGACCCAGTACTTC.

This clonotype was seen only a few times. The rearrangement joins TRBV20-1 to TRBJ2-7, with D perhaps matching TRBD2 (6 bases). The CDR3 sequence is 12 residues long. Trimming left V 7 bases short and J 0 bases short, with 10 bases between. Germline CDR1 is DFQATT and CDR2 is SNEGSKA (reference sequence). The CDR3 is CSGASDSYEQYF. The CDR3 region has the DNA TGCAGTGGGGCTAGCGACTCCTACGAGCAGTACTTC.

This clonotype showed up just a few times. The chain links TRBV27 to TRBJ2-7, with 7 bases lining up with TRBD1. CDR3 length: 17 residues. Unmatched junction bases numbered 14, after V lost 3 bases and J lost 3 bases. Germline CDR1 is MNHEY and CDR2 is SMNVEV (reference sequence). The CDR3 region is CASSLSQQGRQDYEQYF. In nucleotides, the CDR3 is TGTGCCAGCAGTTTGTCACAACAGGGGCGCCAAGACTACGAGCAGTACTTC.

This clonotype occurred many times. The V call is TRBV7-9, the J call TRBJ2-7, with 7 bases identical to TRBD2. The CDR3 runs to 16 residues. Germline trimming cut 5 bases from V and 7 bases from J; bases unmatched to any gene: 17. The V gene's germline CDR1 is SEHNR and CDR2 FQNEAQ (reference sequence). Written as DNA, the CDR3 is TGTGCCAGCAGCCTGACTTCCATAGGGAGGGCGCGGGAGCAGTACTTC. Its protein is CASSLTSIGRAREQYF.

The rearrangement links TRBV11-3 to TRBJ2-7; D is ambiguous. The CDR3 is made up of 14 amino acids. Germline V lookup: CDR1 SGHNT, CDR2 YENEEA. Deletions cut 4 bases from V and 2 bases from J, with 12 bases between. DNA of the CDR3: TGTGCCAGCAGCTCCTCGACCAATACCTACGAGCAGTACTTC. Amino acid sequence: CASSSSTNTYEQYF. Drawing the rest from reference TRBV11-3 and TRBJ2-7, the complete variable domain is EAGVVQSPRYKIIEKKQPVAFWCNPISGHNTLYWYLQNLGQGPELLIRYENEEAVDDSQLPKDRFSAERLKGVDSTLKIQPAELGDSAVYLCASSSSTNTYEQYFGPGTRLTVT.